Listed below are T cell receptor beta chains from one sample, sequenced in a study of T cell responses to AZD1222 COVID-19 vaccine. TCRdb's table, derived via immunoSEQ multiplex PCR, lists solely in-frame clones and lacks some. The data hold 160,000 or so clones, with approximately 90% observed a single time. The material sequenced was peripheral blood, taken on day 0 of AZD1222 vaccination. The source is an adult in good health. The CDR3 runs from the conserved cysteine through the conserved F or W. D genes are given only for firm matches. Size tells how often a clone was seen (once, few, many) or the class of an expanded clone, and some rows leave it out.

j_call clone_size d_call v_call cdr3_aa cdr3_nt
TRBJ1-5 . . TRBV2 CASRGTNQPQHF TGTGCCAGCAGGGGTACCAATCAGCCCCAGCATTTT
TRBJ1-2 once . TRBV29-1 CSVGQALPYGYTF TGCAGCGTTGGACAGGCCCTACCCTATGGCTACACCTTC
TRBJ2-1 few TRBD2 TRBV2 CASILAGPYQFF TGTGCCAGCATCCTAGCGGGGCCATATCAGTTCTTC
TRBJ1-2 . TRBD1 TRBV7-2 CASSSRTGDYGYTF TGTGCCAGCAGCTCCCGGACAGGGGACTATGGCTACACCTTC
TRBJ1-2 . . TRBV12-3/TRBV12-4 CASSSGFNYGYTF TGTGCCAGCAGTTCCGGGTTTAACTATGGCTACACCTTC
TRBJ1-6 . . TRBV27 CASTQRLDSPLHF TGTGCCAGCACACAGAGGCTAGATTCACCCCTCCACTTT
TRBJ1-6 once . TRBV27 CASSLGSGGGYNSPLHF TGTGCCAGCAGTTTGGGGAGTGGGGGGGGCTATAATTCACCCCTCCACTTT
TRBJ2-1 . . TRBV10-1 CASSDGKGNEQFF TGCGCCAGCAGTGACGGGAAGGGCAATGAGCAGTTCTTC
TRBJ2-7 . . TRBV5-6 CASIGGTRTNEQYF TGTGCCAGCATCGGTGGAACCCGAACCAACGAGCAGTACTTC
TRBJ1-6 . . TRBV2 CASIRGRNSPLHF TGTGCTTCCATACGGGGGAGGAATTCACCCCTCCACTTT
TRBJ2-5 . TRBD1 TRBV6-6 CASSSPGTGGKETQYF TGTGCCAGCAGTTCACCCGGGACAGGGGGAAAAGAGACCCAGTACTTC
TRBJ1-3 . . TRBV11-3 CASSSLGGTGNTIYF TGTGCCAGCAGCTCCTTGGGAGGGACTGGAAACACCATATATTTT
TRBJ2-7 . . TRBV10-3 CAISALASIEQYF TGTGCCATCAGTGCCCTAGCGAGTATCGAGCAGTACTTC
TRBJ1-4 . . TRBV9 CASSVDRVREKLFF TGTGCCAGCAGCGTAGACCGGGTCCGGGAAAAACTGTTTTTT
TRBJ2-5 . TRBD1 TRBV11-3 CASSLVSRGRETQYF TGTGCCAGCAGCTTAGTTAGCAGGGGGCGGGAGACCCAGTACTTC
TRBJ2-1 . . TRBV7-9 CASSLGGLPKRVLYNEQFF TGTGCCAGCAGCTTGGGGGGGCTGCCTAAGAGGGTTCTTTACAATGAGCAGTTCTTC
TRBJ2-2 once . TRBV6-6 CASRGGSPLVGELFF TGTGCCAGCAGAGGAGGATCTCCCTTAGTAGGGGAGCTGTTTTTT
TRBJ2-5 . TRBD2 TRBV10-3 CATSGEETQYF TGTGCCACTAGCGGGGAAGAGACCCAGTACTTC
TRBJ2-1 . TRBD2 TRBV5-8 CASSGRLAEQFF TGTGCCAGCAGCGGACGACTAGCTGAGCAGTTCTTC
TRBJ2-3 . . TRBV6-5 CASSRTGSDTQYF TGTGCCAGCAGTCGAACTGGGTCAGATACGCAGTATTTT
TRBJ1-5 . . TRBV28 CASSLPGHNQPQHF TGTGCCAGCAGTTTACCGGGCCACAATCAGCCCCAGCATTTT
TRBJ2-2 . TRBD2 TRBV7-3 CASSSTRSSGNTGELFF TGTGCCAGCAGCTCAACTCGCTCTAGCGGGAACACCGGGGAGCTGTTTTTT
TRBJ1-4 . . TRBV28 CASSLEAPGAEKLFF TGTGCCAGCAGTTTAGAGGCGCCGGGAGCGGAAAAACTGTTTTTT
TRBJ1-2 . . TRBV7-3 CASSFLGPPNYGYTF TGTGCCAGCAGCTTTTTGGGGCCCCCTAACTATGGCTACACCTTC
TRBJ2-2 . TRBD2 TRBV5-1 CASSPGLAPNTGELFF TGCGCCAGCAGCCCGGGACTAGCGCCGAACACCGGGGAGCTGTTTTTT
TRBJ2-3 . . TRBV10-1 CASSEWPNRPDTQYF TGCGCCAGCAGTGAGTGGCCAAATCGGCCAGATACGCAGTATTTT
TRBJ1-2 . TRBD1 TRBV9 CASSVDQGAWGYTF TGTGCCAGCAGCGTAGATCAGGGGGCGTGGGGCTACACCTTC
TRBJ2-1 . TRBD2 TRBV30 CAWSPGLAGVEQFF TGTGCCTGGAGTCCGGGACTAGCGGGAGTTGAGCAGTTCTTC
TRBJ2-1 once TRBD2 TRBV10-3 CAIKSTSGSEIEQFF TGTGCCATCAAATCGACTAGCGGGAGTGAAATTGAGCAGTTCTTC
TRBJ2-7 . . TRBV5-4 CASSLDPAGTGEQYF TGTGCCAGCAGTCTTGATCCGGCAGGCACCGGCGAGCAGTACTTC
TRBJ1-1 . TRBD1 TRBV11-2 CASSLWGQGVHTEAFF TGTGCCAGCAGCTTATGGGGACAGGGGGTACACACTGAAGCTTTCTTT
TRBJ1-6 . . TRBV6-5 CASSYQGSSYNSPLHF TGTGCCAGCAGTTACCAGGGAAGCTCCTATAATTCACCCCTCCACTTT
TRBJ1-4 few . TRBV25-1 CASSAGRGEKLFF TGTGCCAGCAGTGCGGGGCGAGGTGAAAAACTGTTTTTT
TRBJ1-4 . TRBD1 TRBV30 CAWSSGTGPEKLFF TGTGCCTGGAGTTCCGGGACAGGGCCTGAAAAACTGTTTTTT
TRBJ2-1 . TRBD1 TRBV5-1 CASSLGDSVNNEQFF TGCGCCAGCAGCTTGGGGGACAGCGTTAACAATGAGCAGTTCTTC
TRBJ2-2 once . TRBV28 CASSARSGELFF TGTGCCAGCAGTGCCCGATCCGGGGAGCTGTTTTTT
TRBJ1-6 . . TRBV19 CASSMQSYNSPLHF TGTGCCAGTAGTATGCAGAGTTATAATTCACCCCTCCACTTT
TRBJ2-4 . TRBD2 TRBV10-2 CASSGVGRSNIQYF TGCGCCAGCAGTGGAGTCGGGAGGTCGAACATTCAGTACTTC
TRBJ2-6 once TRBD1 TRBV5-1 CASSLQGPGANVLTF TGCGCCAGCAGCCTACAGGGGCCTGGGGCCAACGTCCTGACTTTC
TRBJ1-4 . . TRBV23-1 CVSYPNEKLFF TGCGTCTCATATCCAAACGAAAAACTGTTTTTT
TRBJ1-4 . TRBD1 TRBV30 CAWSAPGQGFNEKLFF TGTGCCTGGAGTGCGCCGGGACAGGGGTTTAATGAAAAACTGTTTTTT
TRBJ2-3 . . TRBV5-1 CASREAGLDTDTQYF TGCGCCAGCCGCGAAGCAGGGCTAGATACAGATACGCAGTATTTT
TRBJ1-5 . . TRBV28 CASSLVTVPRQPQHF TGTGCCAGCAGTTTAGTGACAGTACCCCGTCAGCCCCAGCATTTT
TRBJ1-2 . . TRBV4-2 CASTREYLSVPSYGYTF TGTGCCAGCACTCGCGAATACTTATCCGTTCCGAGCTATGGCTACACCTTC
TRBJ1-6 . . TRBV9 CASSVRPGVDGSPLHF TGTGCCAGCAGCGTCCGCCCAGGGGTTGACGGTTCACCCCTCCACTTT